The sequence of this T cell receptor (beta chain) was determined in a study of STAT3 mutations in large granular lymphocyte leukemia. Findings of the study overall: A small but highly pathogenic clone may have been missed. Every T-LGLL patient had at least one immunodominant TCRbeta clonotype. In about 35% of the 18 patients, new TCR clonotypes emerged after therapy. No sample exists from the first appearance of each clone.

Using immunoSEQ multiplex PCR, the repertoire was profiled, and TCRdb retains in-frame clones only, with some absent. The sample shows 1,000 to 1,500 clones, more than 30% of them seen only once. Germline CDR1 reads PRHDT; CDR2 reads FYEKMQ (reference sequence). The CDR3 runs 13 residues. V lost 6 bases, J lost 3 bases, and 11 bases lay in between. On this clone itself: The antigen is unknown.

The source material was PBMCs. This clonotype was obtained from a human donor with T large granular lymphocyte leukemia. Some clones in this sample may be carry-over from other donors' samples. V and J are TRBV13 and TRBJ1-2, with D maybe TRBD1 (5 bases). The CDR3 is CASSPQGYYGYTF. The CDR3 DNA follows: TGTGCCAGCAGTCCCCAGGGATACTATGGCTACACCTTC.